The source of this TCR beta chain is a study of graft-versus-host responses after intestinal transplantation. Regarding the study as a whole: Patients with graft-donor T cell macrochimerism had high graft-versus-host to host-versus-graft clonal ratios in allografts. Circulating GvH clone levels at their peak were associated with HvG declines (early post-transplant).

On this clone itself: The antigen is not known. A junction boundary mismatches the germline segment, possibly from a read error.

This table comes from immunoSEQ multiplex PCR, and its TCRdb copy is limited to in-frame clones, with some not included. There are 35,000 to 50,000 clones in the sample; roughly 93% occur only once, and 21% lies in the top ten. The length of the CDR3 is 13 residues. CDR1 SSHAT and CDR2 FNYEAQ come from the germline V gene (reference sequence). This specimen was unstimulated CD8+ T cells sorted from spleen or lymph node cells, taken before transplant. The TCR was taken from a human donor who was the organ donor for an intestinal transplant. This chain links TRBV7-7 with TRBJ2-1, with D perhaps matching TRBD2 (5 bases). CDR3 sequence (DNA): TGTGCTAGCAGCTTAGCGCCGGGCAATGAGCAGTTCTTC. Translating it yields CASSLAPGNEQFF. Full variable domain (outside the CDR3, taken from reference TRBV7-7 and TRBJ2-1): GAGVSQSPRYKVTKRGQDVTLRCDPISSHATLYWYQQALGQGPEFLTYFNYEAQPDKSGLPSDRFSAERPEGSISTLTIQRTEQRDSAMYRCASSLAPGNEQFFGPGTRLTVL.